This is a list of T cell receptor beta chains from one sample in a study of cytotoxic CD8 clonotypes in ibrutinib-treated CLL. Only in-frame clones appear in the TCRdb table, and some are missing; sequencing was by immunoSEQ multiplex PCR. The sample has about 300,000 clones, roughly four fifths seen once. The sequencing here drew on PBMCs, taken at disease progression, from a patient treated with ibrutinib. These receptors were obtained from a human donor with chronic lymphocytic leukemia. The CDR3 runs from the conserved cysteine through the conserved F or W. Fields, in order: clone size, J gene, D gene, V gene, CDR3 DNA, CDR3 protein. A D gene is named only where the DNA matches it firmly. Where a row states a size, it is once, few, many or the class of an expanded clone; other rows omit it.

>.|TRBJ2-7|TRBD2|TRBV5-1
TGCGCCAGCTCCCCGGGACTAGCGAAGGGCGAGCAGTACTTC
CASSPGLAKGEQYF
>.|TRBJ1-1|TRBD1|TRBV27
TGTGCCAGCAGTTGGGGGACAGCGAACACTGAAGCTTTCTTT
CASSWGTANTEAFF
>few|TRBJ1-6|.|TRBV4-1
TGCGCCAGCAGCCAGGGCCTGACAGCCTATCTCTCCTTT
CASSQGLTAYLSF
>once|TRBJ1-4|.|TRBV19
TGTGCCAGTAGTATTTTCAGAAGAACTAATGAAAAACTGTTTTTT
CASSIFRRTNEKLFF
>.|TRBJ2-2|.|TRBV7-2
TGTGCCAGCAGCTTTGGATATTCCGGGGAGCTGTTTTTT
CASSFGYSGELFF
>.|TRBJ1-6|.|TRBV9
TGTGCCAGCAGCCCCGGGGGTTCACCCCTCCACTTT
CASSPGGSPLHF
>.|TRBJ2-3|.|TRBV7-2
TGTGCCAGCAGCTTAGGTCGGCCAGGTGGAGATACGCAGTATTTT
CASSLGRPGGDTQYF
>.|TRBJ2-1|.|TRBV6-5
TGTGCCAGCAGTACCTCTTGGGGCAATGAGCAGTTCTTC
CASSTSWGNEQFF
>.|TRBJ1-6|.|TRBV2
TGTGCCAGCACCTACAGGCCCCCGACAGTTAGCTCCTATAATTCACCCCTCCACTTT
CASTYRPPTVSSYNSPLHF
>.|TRBJ1-1|TRBD1|TRBV5-1
TGCGCCAGCAGCTCGTTGGGGACAGGGTCAGGCGGCACTGAAGCTTTCTTT
CASSSLGTGSGGTEAFF
>once|TRBJ2-7|TRBD1|TRBV7-9
TGTGCCAGCAGCTCAGGGACAGCGCTTTTCCACTACGAGCAGTACTTC
CASSSGTALFHYEQYF
>.|TRBJ2-2|TRBD2|TRBV27
TGTGCCAGCACCCCGGCGGGGGGCGGGGAGCTGTTTTTT
CASTPAGGGELFF
>few|TRBJ2-1|TRBD1|TRBV5-1
TGCGCCAGCAGGACCCCAGGGGGCATGTACAATGAGCAGTTCTTC
CASRTPGGMYNEQFF
>.|TRBJ1-1|.|TRBV18
TGTGCCAGCACCCTGCTCGAGGGTCGCATGAACACTGAAGCTTTCTTT
CASTLLEGRMNTEAFF
>.|TRBJ1-2|.|TRBV5-4
TGTGCCAGCAGCTTGGGGGGGCGACAGCGGGCTAACTATGGCTACACCTTC
CASSLGGRQRANYGYTF
>.|TRBJ2-7|TRBD2|TRBV5-4
TGTGCCAGCAGCTTGGCCGGACTAGCGGGACGGGGGGAGCAGTACTTC
CASSLAGLAGRGEQYF
>.|TRBJ2-3|.|TRBV27
TGTGCCAGCAGTTTGTGGCGACCTCTTGGCACAGATACGCAGTATTTT
CASSLWRPLGTDTQYF
>.|TRBJ2-7|TRBD2|TRBV4-1
TGCGCCAGCAGCCAGACCCCTCTACTAGCGGGGGGACTTATATTGGACTTC
CASSQTPLLAGGLILDF
>.|TRBJ1-1|TRBD1|TRBV4-1
TGCGCCAGCAGCCGACAGGGGGCGAAGACTGAAGCTTTCTTT
CASSRQGAKTEAFF
>.|TRBJ1-5|.|TRBV7-8
TGTGCCAGCAGCTTAGTTTCAAGGATTCTTAGCAATCAGCCCCAGCATTTT
CASSLVSRILSNQPQHF
>.|TRBJ1-2|TRBD1|TRBV5-1
TGCGCCAGCAGCCCTTCGACAGGGGGCATCTTCTATGGCTACACCTTC
CASSPSTGGIFYGYTF
>.|TRBJ2-7|TRBD2|TRBV7-9
TGTGCCAGCAGGCAAGCGGCTAGCGGGAGTCACGAGCAGTACTTC
CASRQAASGSHEQYF
>.|TRBJ2-7|TRBD2|TRBV6-5
TGTGCCAGCAGTTCAAGCGGGAGCTACGAGCAGTACTTC
CASSSSGSYEQYF
>.|TRBJ1-1|TRBD1|TRBV4-1
TGCGCCAGCAGCCCCGATAGGACAGGCAGGATGAACACTGAAGCTTTCTTT
CASSPDRTGRMNTEAFF
>.|TRBJ2-7|.|TRBV7-2
TGTGCCAGCAGCCCCAGTGGGGGGTACGAGCAGTACTTC
CASSPSGGYEQYF
>few|TRBJ2-7|.|TRBV6-1
TGTGCCAGCAGTGAAGGCTACGAGCAGTACTTC
CASSEGYEQYF